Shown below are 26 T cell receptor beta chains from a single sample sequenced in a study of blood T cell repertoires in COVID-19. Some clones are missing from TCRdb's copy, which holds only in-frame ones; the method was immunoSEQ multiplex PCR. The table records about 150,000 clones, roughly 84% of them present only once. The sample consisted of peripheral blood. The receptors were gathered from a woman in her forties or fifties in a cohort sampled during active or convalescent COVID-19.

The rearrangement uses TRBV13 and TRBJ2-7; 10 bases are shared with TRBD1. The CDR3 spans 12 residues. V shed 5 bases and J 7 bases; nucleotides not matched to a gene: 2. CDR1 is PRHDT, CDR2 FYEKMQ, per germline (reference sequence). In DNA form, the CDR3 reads TGTGCCAGCAGCGAGGACAGGGGGGAGCAGTACTTC. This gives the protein CASSEDRGEQYF. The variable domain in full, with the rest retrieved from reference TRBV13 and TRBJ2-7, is AAGVIQSPRHLIKEKRETATLKCYPIPRHDTVYWYQQGPGQDPQFLISFYEKMQSDKGSIPDRFSAQQFSDYHSELNMSSLELGDSALYFCASSEDRGEQYFGPGTRLTVT.

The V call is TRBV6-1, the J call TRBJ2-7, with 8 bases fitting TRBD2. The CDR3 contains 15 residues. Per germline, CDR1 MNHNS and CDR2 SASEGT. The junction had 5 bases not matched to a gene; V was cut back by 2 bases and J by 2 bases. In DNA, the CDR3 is TGTGCCAGCAGTGAAAGTGCCGGGGGGGCCTACGAGCAGTACTTC. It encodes CASSESAGGAYEQYF.

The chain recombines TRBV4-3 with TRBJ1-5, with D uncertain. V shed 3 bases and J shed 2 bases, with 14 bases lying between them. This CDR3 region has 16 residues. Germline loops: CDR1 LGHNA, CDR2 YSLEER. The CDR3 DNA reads TGCGCCAGCAGCCATCATATCAGAGGAGGCAATCAGCCCCAGCATTTT. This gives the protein CASSHHIRGGNQPQHF.

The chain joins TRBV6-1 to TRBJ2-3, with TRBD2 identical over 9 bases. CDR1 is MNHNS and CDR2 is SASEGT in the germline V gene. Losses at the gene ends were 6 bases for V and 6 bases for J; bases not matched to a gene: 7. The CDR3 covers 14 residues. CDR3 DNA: TGTGCCAGCAGGAGGGGACTAGCATACGATACGCAGTATTTT. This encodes CASRRGLAYDTQYF.

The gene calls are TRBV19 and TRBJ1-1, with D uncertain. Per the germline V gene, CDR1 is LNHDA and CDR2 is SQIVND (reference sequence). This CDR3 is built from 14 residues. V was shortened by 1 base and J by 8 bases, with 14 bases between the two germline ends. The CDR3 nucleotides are TGTGCCAGTAGTATAGCCACGCTTCGAGGGGAAGCTTTCTTT. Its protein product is CASSIATLRGEAFF.

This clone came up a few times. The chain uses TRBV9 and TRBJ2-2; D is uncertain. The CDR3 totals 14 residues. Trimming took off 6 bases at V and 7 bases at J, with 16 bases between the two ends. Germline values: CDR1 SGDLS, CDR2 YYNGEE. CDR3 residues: CASNLPSRGGELFF. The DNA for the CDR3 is TGTGCCAGCAACCTCCCTAGTCGTGGCGGGGAGCTGTTTTTT.

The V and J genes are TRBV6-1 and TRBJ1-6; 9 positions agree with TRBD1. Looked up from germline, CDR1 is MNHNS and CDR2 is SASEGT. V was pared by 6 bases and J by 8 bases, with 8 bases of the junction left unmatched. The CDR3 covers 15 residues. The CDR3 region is CASRSWTGADSPLHF. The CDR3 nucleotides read TGTGCCAGCAGGTCCTGGACAGGGGCGGATTCACCCCTCCACTTT.

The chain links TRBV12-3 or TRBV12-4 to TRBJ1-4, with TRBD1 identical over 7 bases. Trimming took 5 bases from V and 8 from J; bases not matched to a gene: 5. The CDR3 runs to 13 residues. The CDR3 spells CASSRDSGEKLFF. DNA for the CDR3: TGTGCCAGCAGTCGGGACAGCGGGGAAAAACTGTTTTTT.

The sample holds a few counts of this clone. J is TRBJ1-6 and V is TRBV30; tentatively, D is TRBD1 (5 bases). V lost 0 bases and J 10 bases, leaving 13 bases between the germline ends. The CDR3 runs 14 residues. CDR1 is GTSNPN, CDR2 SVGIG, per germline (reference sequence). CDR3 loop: CAWSVSGGFSPLHF. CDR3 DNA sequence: TGTGCCTGGAGTGTGAGCGGGGGGTTCTCACCCCTCCACTTT.

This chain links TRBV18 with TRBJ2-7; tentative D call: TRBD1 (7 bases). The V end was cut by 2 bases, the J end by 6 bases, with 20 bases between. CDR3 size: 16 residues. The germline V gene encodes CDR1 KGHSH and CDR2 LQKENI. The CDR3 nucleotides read TGTGCCAGCTCACCATCCCTTACTAGCAGGGGGAGCGAGCAGTACTTC. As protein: CASSPSLTSRGSEQYF.

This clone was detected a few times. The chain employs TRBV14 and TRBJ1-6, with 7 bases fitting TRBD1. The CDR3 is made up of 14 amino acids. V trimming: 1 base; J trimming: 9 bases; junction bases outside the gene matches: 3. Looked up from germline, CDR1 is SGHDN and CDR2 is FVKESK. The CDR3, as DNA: TGTGCCAGCAGCCAAGCATCAGGGGGTTCACCCCTCCACTTT. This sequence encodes CASSQASGGSPLHF.

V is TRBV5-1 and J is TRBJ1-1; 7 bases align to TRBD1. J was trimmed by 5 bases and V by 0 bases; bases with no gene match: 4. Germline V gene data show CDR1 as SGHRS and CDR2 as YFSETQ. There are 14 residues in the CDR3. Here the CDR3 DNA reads TGCGCCAGCAGCTTGGCACAGGGGATGACTGAAGCTTTCTTT. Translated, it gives CASSLAQGMTEAFF. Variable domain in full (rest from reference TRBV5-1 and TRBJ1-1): KAGVTQTPRYLIKTRGQQVTLSCSPISGHRSVSWYQQTPGQGLQFLFEYFSETQRNKGNFPGRFSGRQFSNSRSEMNVSTLELGDSALYLCASSLAQGMTEAFFGQGTRLTVV.

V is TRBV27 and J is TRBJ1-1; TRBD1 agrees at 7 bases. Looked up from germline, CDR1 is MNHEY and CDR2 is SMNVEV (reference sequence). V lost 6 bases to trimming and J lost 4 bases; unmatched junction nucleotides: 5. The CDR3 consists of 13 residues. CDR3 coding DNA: TGTGCCAGCAGGCGACAGGGAGGCACTGAAGCTTTCTTT. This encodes CASRRQGGTEAFF.

The CDR3 DNA reads TGTGCCAGCAGCCTCGAGGGACTTAATTCACCCCTCCACTTT. The encoded protein is CASSLEGLNSPLHF. The chain couples TRBV5-4 to TRBJ1-6; weak D call: TRBD1 (5 bases). There are 14 residues in the CDR3. Germline values: CDR1 SGHNT, CDR2 YYREEE (reference sequence). V was pared by 4 bases and J by 6 bases, with 11 bases between. The variable domain in full, completed from reference TRBV5-4 and TRBJ1-6, reads ETGVTQSPTHLIKTRGQQVTLRCSSQSGHNTVSWYQQALGQGPQFIFQYYREEENGRGNFPPRFSGLQFPNYSSELNVNALELDDSALYLCASSLEGLNSPLHFGNGTRLTVT.

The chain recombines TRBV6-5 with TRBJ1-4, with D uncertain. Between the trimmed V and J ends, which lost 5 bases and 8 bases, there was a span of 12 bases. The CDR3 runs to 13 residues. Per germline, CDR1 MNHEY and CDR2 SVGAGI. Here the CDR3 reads CASSPSIGEKLFF. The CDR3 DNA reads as TGTGCCAGCAGTCCTTCCATCGGGGAAAAACTGTTTTTT.

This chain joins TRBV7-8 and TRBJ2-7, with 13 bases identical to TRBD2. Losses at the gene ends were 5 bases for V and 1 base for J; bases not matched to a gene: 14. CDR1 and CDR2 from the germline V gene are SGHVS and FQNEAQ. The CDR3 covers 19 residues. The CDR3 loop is CASSPHRLAGGLISYEQYF. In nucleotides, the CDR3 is TGTGCCAGCAGCCCGCACAGACTAGCGGGGGGACTAATTTCCTACGAGCAGTACTTC.

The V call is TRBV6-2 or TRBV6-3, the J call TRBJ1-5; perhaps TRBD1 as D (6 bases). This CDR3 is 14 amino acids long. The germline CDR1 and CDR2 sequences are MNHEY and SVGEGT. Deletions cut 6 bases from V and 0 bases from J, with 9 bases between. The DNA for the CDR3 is TGTGCCAGCAGCACAGGGTATAGCAATCAGCCCCAGCATTTT. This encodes CASSTGYSNQPQHF.

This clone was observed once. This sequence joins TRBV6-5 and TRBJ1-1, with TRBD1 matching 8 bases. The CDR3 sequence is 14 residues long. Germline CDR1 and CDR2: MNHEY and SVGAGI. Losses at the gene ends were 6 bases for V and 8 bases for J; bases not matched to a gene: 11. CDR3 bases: TGTGCCAGCAGCTCCACCCGACAGGGGCTGGAAGCTTTCTTT. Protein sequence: CASSSTRQGLEAFF.

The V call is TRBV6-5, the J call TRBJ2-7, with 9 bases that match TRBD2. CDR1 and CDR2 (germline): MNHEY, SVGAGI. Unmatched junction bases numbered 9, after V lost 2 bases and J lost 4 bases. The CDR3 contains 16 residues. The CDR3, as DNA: TGTGCCAGCAGTTACGGTAACCTAGCGGGGAGATACGAGCAGTACTTC. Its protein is CASSYGNLAGRYEQYF.

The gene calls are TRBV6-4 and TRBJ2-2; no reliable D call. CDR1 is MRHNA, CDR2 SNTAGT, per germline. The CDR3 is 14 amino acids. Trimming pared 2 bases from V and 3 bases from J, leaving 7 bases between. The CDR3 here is CASSDGQDTGELFF. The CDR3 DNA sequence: TGTGCCAGCAGTGACGGGCAGGACACCGGGGAGCTGTTTTTT.

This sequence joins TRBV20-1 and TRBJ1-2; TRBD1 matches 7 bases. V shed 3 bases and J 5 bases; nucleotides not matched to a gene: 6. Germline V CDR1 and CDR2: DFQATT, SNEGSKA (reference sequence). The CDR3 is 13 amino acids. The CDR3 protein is CSASETGTYGYTF. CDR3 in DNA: TGCAGTGCTAGTGAGACAGGGACATATGGCTACACCTTC.

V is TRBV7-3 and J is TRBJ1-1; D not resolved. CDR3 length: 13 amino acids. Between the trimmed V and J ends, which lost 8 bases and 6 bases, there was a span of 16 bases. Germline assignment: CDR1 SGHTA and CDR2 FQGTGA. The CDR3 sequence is CASAPGGGAEAFF. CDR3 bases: TGTGCCAGCGCCCCAGGAGGCGGCGCTGAAGCTTTCTTT.

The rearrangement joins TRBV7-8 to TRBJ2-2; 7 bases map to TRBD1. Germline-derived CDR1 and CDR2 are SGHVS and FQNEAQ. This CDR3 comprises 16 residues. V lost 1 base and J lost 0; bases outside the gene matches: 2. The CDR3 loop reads CASSLGRGPNTGELFF. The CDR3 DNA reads TGTGCCAGCAGCTTAGGAAGGGGGCCGAACACCGGGGAGCTGTTTTTT. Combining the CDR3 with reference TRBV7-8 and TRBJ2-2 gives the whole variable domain GAGVSQSPRYKVAKRGQDVALRCDPISGHVSLFWYQQALGQGPEFLTYFQNEAQLDKSGLPSDRFFAERPEGSVSTLKIQRTQQEDSAVYLCASSLGRGPNTGELFFGEGSRLTVL.

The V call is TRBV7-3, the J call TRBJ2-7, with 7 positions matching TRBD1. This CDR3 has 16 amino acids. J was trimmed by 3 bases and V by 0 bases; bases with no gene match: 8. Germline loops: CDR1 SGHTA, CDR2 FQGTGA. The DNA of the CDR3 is TGTGCCAGCAGCTTAACGGGTTCAGGGGGAGACTACGAGCAGTACTTC. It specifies CASSLTGSGGDYEQYF.

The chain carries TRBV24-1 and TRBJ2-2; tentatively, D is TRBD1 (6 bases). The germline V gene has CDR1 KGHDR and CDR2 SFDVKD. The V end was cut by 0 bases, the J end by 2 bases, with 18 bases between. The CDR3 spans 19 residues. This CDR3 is CATSDLRPTGPLNTGELFF. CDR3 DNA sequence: TGTGCCACCAGTGATTTGCGCCCAACAGGGCCTCTCAACACCGGGGAGCTGTTTTTT.

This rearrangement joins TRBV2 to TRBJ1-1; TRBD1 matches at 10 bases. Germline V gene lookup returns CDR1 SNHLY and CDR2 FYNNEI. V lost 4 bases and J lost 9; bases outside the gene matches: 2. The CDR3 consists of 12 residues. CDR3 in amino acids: CASSGQGAKAFF. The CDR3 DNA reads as TGTGCCAGCAGTGGACAGGGGGCGAAAGCTTTCTTT. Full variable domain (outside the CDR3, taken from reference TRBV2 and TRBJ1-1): EPEVTQTPSHQVTQMGQEVILRCVPISNHLYFYWYRQILGQKVEFLVSFYNNEISEKSEIFDDQFSVERPDGSNFTLKIRSTKLEDSAMYFCASSGQGAKAFFGQGTRLTVV.